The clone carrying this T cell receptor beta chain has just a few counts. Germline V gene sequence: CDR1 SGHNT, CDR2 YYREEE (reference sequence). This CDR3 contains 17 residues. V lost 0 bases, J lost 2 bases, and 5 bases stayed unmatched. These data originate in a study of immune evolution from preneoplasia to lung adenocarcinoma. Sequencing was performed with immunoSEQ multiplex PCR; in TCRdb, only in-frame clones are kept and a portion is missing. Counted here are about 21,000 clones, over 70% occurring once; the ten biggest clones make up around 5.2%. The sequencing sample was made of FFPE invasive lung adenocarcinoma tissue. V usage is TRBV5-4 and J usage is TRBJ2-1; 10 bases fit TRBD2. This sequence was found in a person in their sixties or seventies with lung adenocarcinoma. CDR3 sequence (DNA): TGTGCCAGCAGCTTGGGGATAGCGGGAGGCGCCTACAATGAGCAGTTCTTC. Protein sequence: CASSLGIAGGAYNEQFF.